These 28 T cell receptor beta chains share one sample of origin, sequenced in a study of CXCR4 blockade with PD-1 therapy in pancreatic cancer. Using immunoSEQ multiplex PCR, the repertoire was profiled, and TCRdb retains in-frame clones only, with some absent. The sample contains 450 to 550 clones, more than 35% of which appear only once. Sequences were obtained from tumor tissue. These receptors originate from a human donor with pancreatic ductal adenocarcinoma.

This clone was counted only a few times. The chain recombines TRBV25-1 with TRBJ1-1; the D gene is possibly TRBD1 (6 bases). This CDR3 has 15 residues. The V gene lost 0 bases and the J gene lost 4 bases, with 12 bases spanning the gap. Germline CDR1 and CDR2: MGHDK and SYGVNS. CDR3 sequence (DNA): TGTGCCAGCAGTGAATACGGGGGCTGGGCCACTGAAGCTTTCTTT. Translated: CASSEYGGWATEAFF.

The V gene is TRBV19, the J gene TRBJ2-4; D is uncertain. The V end lost 4 bases, the J end lost 1 base, and 11 bases lay between the germline ends. Per germline, CDR1 LNHDA and CDR2 SQIVND (reference sequence). The CDR3 loop spans 15 amino acids. CDR3 nucleotide sequence: TGTGCCAGTAGTACCATGAGCTTCGCCAAAAACATTCAGTACTTC. Amino acids: CASSTMSFAKNIQYF. Based on the CDR3 plus reference TRBV19 and TRBJ2-4, the full variable domain is DGGITQSPKYLFRKEGQNVTLSCEQNLNHDAMYWYRQDPGQGLRLIYYSQIVNDFQKGDIAEGYSVSREKKESFPLTVTSAQKNPTAFYLCASSTMSFAKNIQYFGAGTRLSVL.

This chain uses TRBV25-1 with TRBJ1-4; D unresolved. The germline V gene has CDR1 MGHDK and CDR2 SYGVNS. This CDR3 has 14 residues. The V end was cut by 8 bases, the J end by 0 bases, with 10 bases between. CDR3 loop: CASSRPATNEKLFF. In nucleotides, the CDR3 is TGTGCCAGCTCACGACCGGCAACTAATGAAAAACTGTTTTTT.

The V and J genes are TRBV28 and TRBJ2-3; D possibly corresponds to TRBD2 (6 bases). V lost 3 bases and J lost 10, with 14 bases in between. Germline V gives CDR1 MDHEN, CDR2 SYDVKM. This CDR3 spans 13 amino acids. The CDR3 bases are TGTGCCAGCAGTTTTGGGGGGATCTTGTCGCAGTATTTT. It yields the protein CASSFGGILSQYF.

The chain joins TRBV19 to TRBJ2-4; D gene unclear. Germline values: CDR1 LNHDA, CDR2 SQIVND (reference sequence). The CDR3 has 15 residues. V was clipped by 6 bases and J by 0 bases, with 12 bases between them. CDR3 in amino acids: CASSNQALAKNIQYF. The CDR3 nucleotides are TGTGCCAGTAGCAATCAGGCCTTAGCCAAAAACATTCAGTACTTC.

The chain combines TRBV30 with TRBJ1-2; 9 bases match TRBD1. J lost 1 base, V lost 0 bases, and 3 bases had no gene match. Per the germline V gene, CDR1 is GTSNPN and CDR2 is SVGIG (reference sequence). This CDR3 has 15 amino acids. CDR3 loop: CAWSVGTGFNYGYTF. The CDR3 nucleotides are TGTGCCTGGAGTGTGGGGACAGGGTTTAACTATGGCTACACCTTC.

The chain recombines TRBV6-7 with TRBJ2-1; D is perhaps TRBD1 (5 bases). TRBV6-7 is placed among ORFs of uncertain function. Trimming took 3 bases from V and 7 from J, leaving 7 bases between them. This CDR3 comprises 12 residues. CDR3 bases: TGTGCCAGCAGTTATAAGGGGAATGAGCAGTTCTTC. The encoded protein is CASSYKGNEQFF.

The rearrangement links TRBV18 to TRBJ1-1; D call uncertain. This CDR3 comprises 12 residues. The V and J ends lost 3 bases and 8 bases respectively, with 10 bases between them. Germline values: CDR1 KGHSH, CDR2 LQKENI. CDR3 sequence reads: CASSPDPAEAFF. DNA for the CDR3: TGTGCCAGCTCACCTGACCCGGCAGAAGCTTTCTTT. The full variable domain, with the rest looked up from reference TRBV18 and TRBJ1-1, is NAGVMQNPRHLVRRRGQEARLRCSPMKGHSHVYWYRQLPEEGLKFMVYLQKENIIDESGMPKERFSAEFPKEGPSILRIQQVVRGDSAAYFCASSPDPAEAFFGQGTRLTVV.

This chain links TRBV6-8 with TRBJ2-2; D possibly uses TRBD1 or TRBD2 (5 bases each). The germline V gene encodes CDR1 MNHGY and CDR2 SAAAGT. V lost 7 bases and J 1 base, leaving 10 bases between the germline ends. The CDR3 has 14 amino acids. The CDR3 sequence: CASTRDGNTGELFF. The DNA of the CDR3 is TGTGCCAGCACTAGGGACGGGAACACCGGGGAGCTGTTTTTT.

This sequence joins TRBV19 and TRBJ2-1; TRBD2 matches at 16 bases. CDR3 length equals 15 residues. Germline V gene sequence: CDR1 LNHDA, CDR2 SQIVND (reference sequence). With 9 bases clipped from V and 8 bases from J, the junction kept 7 bases outside the gene matches. In DNA, the CDR3 is TGTGCCAGCACGGGACTAGCGGGAGGGCCCCATGAGCAGTTCTTC. It yields the protein CASTGLAGGPHEQFF.

The chain has TRBV6-8 and TRBJ1-1; TRBD1 agrees at 7 bases. Trimming at V came to 7 bases and at J to 6 bases, leaving 8 bases not matched to a gene. CDR1 and CDR2 (germline): MNHGY, SAAAGT. The CDR3 has 13 amino acids. CDR3: CASKRQGVAEAFF. CDR3 DNA sequence: TGTGCCAGCAAAAGACAGGGAGTAGCTGAAGCTTTCTTT.

The V call is TRBV6-8, the J call TRBJ2-7; D is perhaps TRBD1 (5 bases). Germline CDR1 reads MNHGY; CDR2 reads SAAAGT. The CDR3 extends over 13 amino acids. V gave up 2 bases and J gave up 5 bases, with 10 bases separating them. DNA of the CDR3: TGTGCCAGCAGTTACGCCAGGGCACACGAGCAGTACTTC. This translates into CASSYARAHEQYF.

The chain couples TRBV19 to TRBJ1-2; D is unclear. With 1 base removed from V and 0 bases from J, the gap between germline ends came to 6 bases. The CDR3 consists of 14 residues. Germline CDR1 reads LNHDA; CDR2 reads SQIVND (reference sequence). In DNA form, the CDR3 reads TGTGCCAGTAGTATAGTAGGCGCTAACTATGGCTACACCTTC. Encoded protein: CASSIVGANYGYTF.

This clone was seen a handful of times. This chain connects TRBV9 to TRBJ1-3; D is uncertain. The ends were cut back, 4 bases at V and 2 bases at J, with 13 bases in the middle. Germline CDR1 is SGDLS and CDR2 is YYNGEE. This CDR3 has 15 residues. The CDR3 reads CASSPGGLTGNTIYF. The CDR3, as DNA: TGTGCCAGCAGCCCGGGTGGGCTAACTGGAAACACCATATATTTT. The full variable domain, completed using reference TRBV9 and TRBJ1-3, is DSGVTQTPKHLITATGQRVTLRCSPRSGDLSVYWYQQSLDQGLQFLIQYYNGEERAKGNILERFSAQQFPDLHSELNLSSLELGDSALYFCASSPGGLTGNTIYFGEGSWLTVV.

The sample holds a few counts of this clone. This rearrangement joins TRBV30 to TRBJ1-3, with unresolved D. The CDR3 sequence is 14 residues long. CDR1 GTSNPN and CDR2 SVGIG come from the germline V gene (reference sequence). V gave up 3 bases and J gave up 0 bases, with 9 bases separating them. The CDR3 sequence is CAWRRAASGNTIYF. CDR3 DNA: TGTGCCTGGAGACGGGCAGCCTCTGGAAACACCATATATTTT.

This clone turned up a few times. The chain is built from TRBV1 and TRBJ1-1; the D call in the table, TRBD1, was not verified against the DNA. TRBV1 represents a pseudogene. The CDR3 length is 16 residues. For the CDR3, the DNA is TGCGCCAGCAGCCAAGACATGACAGGGCCAAACACTGAAGCTTTCTTT. Translated: CASSQDMTGPNTEAFF.

V is TRBV19 and J is TRBJ2-7, with D perhaps matching TRBD1 or TRBD2 (5 bases each). The CDR3 length is 13 residues. The V end lost 3 bases, the J end lost 7 bases, and 13 bases lay between the germline ends. In germline, CDR1 is LNHDA, CDR2 SQIVND (reference sequence). For the CDR3, the DNA is TGTGCCAGTAGTATGGGACCGGCCGGAGAGCAGTACTTC. Translating gives CASSMGPAGEQYF.

This sequence joins TRBV12-5 and TRBJ1-1; D not resolved. The CDR3 is made up of 14 amino acids. Looked up from germline, CDR1 is LGHNT and CDR2 is FRNRAP. The CDR3 DNA is TGTGCCAGCCGTCATAACAGCCTGAACACTGAAGCTTTCTTT. Translation gives CASRHNSLNTEAFF. Complete variable domain (other parts from reference TRBV12-5 and TRBJ1-1): DARVTQTPRHKVTEMGQEVTMRCQPILGHNTVFWYRQTMMQGLELLAYFRNRAPLDDSGMPKDRFSAEMPDATLATLKIQPSEPRDSAVYFCASRHNSLNTEAFFGQGTRLTVV.

The CDR3 sequence: CASATSGARYEWQYF. The DNA of the CDR3 is TGTGCCAGCGCTACTAGCGGGGCCAGGTACGAGTGGCAGTACTTC. J is TRBJ2-7 and V is TRBV6-8; TRBD2 matches at 10 bases. V shed 8 bases, J shed 9 bases, and the junction held 16 bases outside the gene matches. CDR1 MNHGY and CDR2 SAAAGT come from the germline V gene. The CDR3 spans 15 residues.

The chain has TRBV12-5 and TRBJ2-5, with 7 bases identical to TRBD1. J lost 3 bases, V lost 7 bases, and 8 bases had no gene match. In germline, CDR1 is LGHNT, CDR2 FRNRAP. The CDR3 is made up of 14 amino acids. The CDR3 loop is CASAPGTEKETQYF. CDR3 nucleotides: TGTGCTAGTGCCCCCGGGACAGAGAAAGAGACCCAGTACTTC.

The V call is TRBV28, the J call TRBJ2-7; no clear D. The CDR3 length is 14 residues. Germline V gene sequence: CDR1 MDHEN, CDR2 SYDVKM. V was clipped by 2 bases and J by 0 bases, with 8 bases between them. The CDR3 loop reads CASSLGPRSYEQYF. CDR3 nucleotide sequence: TGTGCCAGCAGTTTAGGGCCCCGCTCCTACGAGCAGTACTTC. Full variable domain (outside the CDR3, taken from reference TRBV28 and TRBJ2-7): DVKVTQSSRYLVKRTGEKVFLECVQDMDHENMFWYRQDPGLGLRLIYFSYDVKMKEKGDIPEGYSVSREKKERFSLILESASTNQTSMYLCASSLGPRSYEQYFGPGTRLTVT.

The V call is TRBV15, the J call TRBJ2-2, with TRBD2 as a possible D gene (6 bases). The V and J ends lost 3 bases and 1 base respectively, with 9 bases between them. CDR1 LNHNV and CDR2 YYDKDF come from the germline V gene (reference sequence). The CDR3 runs 15 residues. The CDR3 coding sequence is TGTGCCACCAGCAGCGGGACTTTGAACACCGGGGAGCTGTTTTTT. This translates into CATSSGTLNTGELFF. The full variable domain, completed using reference TRBV15 and TRBJ2-2, is DAMVIQNPRYQVTQFGKPVTLSCSQTLNHNVMYWYQQKSSQAPKLLFHYYDKDFNNEADTPDNFQSRRPNTSFCFLDIRSPGLGDTAMYLCATSSGTLNTGELFFGEGSRLTVL.

The rearrangement uses TRBV29-1 and TRBJ1-1; D is unresolved. V shed 1 base and J shed 2 bases, with 8 bases lying between them. The CDR3 is 13 residues long. Germline V gives CDR1 SQVTM, CDR2 ANQGSEA. The CDR3 coding sequence is TGCAGCGTTGAAGGTCAGACTAACACTGAAGCTTTCTTT. Its protein is CSVEGQTNTEAFF.

This clone qualifies as large. The chain joins TRBV6-8 to TRBJ2-3; D is undetermined. Trimming cost V 2 bases and J 0 bases, with 12 bases left between them. Germline values: CDR1 MNHGY, CDR2 SAAAGT. This CDR3 has 16 residues. The chain's CDR3 is CASSYLGRLSTDTQYF. The CDR3 region has the DNA TGTGCCAGCAGTTACCTTGGAAGGCTGAGCACAGATACGCAGTATTTT.

This clone was counted between two and nine times. The DNA is left out, because the CDR3 cannot be placed on it with certainty; the CDR3 is given as TCRdb lists it. The rearrangement joins TRBV1 to TRBJ1-1. TRBV1 is described as a pseudogene. The CDR3 length is 16 residues, termini included. The CDR3 loop is CASSQVAAGTRAEAFF.

The chain combines TRBV28 with TRBJ2-7, with 7 nucleotides matching TRBD1. The CDR3 runs 16 residues. CDR1 MDHEN and CDR2 SYDVKM come from the germline V gene. V shed 5 bases and J 2 bases; nucleotides not matched to a gene: 12. The CDR3 DNA reads TGTGCCAGCAGTGATCCGACCGGGACAGTTACCTACGAGCAGTACTTC. Translated, it gives CASSDPTGTVTYEQYF.

The chain employs TRBV11-3 and TRBJ2-7; TRBD1 matches 7 bases. Trimming cost V 6 bases and J 3 bases; bases outside gene matches: 11. The germline V gene encodes CDR1 SGHNT and CDR2 YENEEA. This CDR3 has 15 amino acids. CDR3 coding DNA: TGTGCCAGCAGAGCCGGCTGGGCAGGGGGCTACGAGCAGTACTTC. It yields the protein CASRAGWAGGYEQYF.

This clone showed up just a few times. The chain couples TRBV28 to TRBJ1-5; no clear D. This CDR3 has 12 amino acids. Germline V CDR1 and CDR2: MDHEN, SYDVKM. Trimming removed 6 bases at V and 7 bases at J, with 10 bases between. This CDR3 reads CASRFGSQPQHF. In DNA form, the CDR3 reads TGTGCCAGCAGATTTGGGAGCCAGCCCCAGCATTTT.